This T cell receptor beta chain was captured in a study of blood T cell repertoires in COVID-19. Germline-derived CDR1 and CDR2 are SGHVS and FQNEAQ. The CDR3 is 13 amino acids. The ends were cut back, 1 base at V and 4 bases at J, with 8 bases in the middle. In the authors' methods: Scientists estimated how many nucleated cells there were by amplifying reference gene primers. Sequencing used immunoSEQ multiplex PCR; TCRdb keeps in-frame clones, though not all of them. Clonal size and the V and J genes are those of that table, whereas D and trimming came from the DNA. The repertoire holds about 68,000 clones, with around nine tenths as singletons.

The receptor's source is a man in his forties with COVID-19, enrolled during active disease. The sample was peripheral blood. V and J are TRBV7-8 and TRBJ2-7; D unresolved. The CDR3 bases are TGTGCCAGCAGCTTAGTAGCTTTTTACGAGCAGTACTTC. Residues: CASSLVAFYEQYF. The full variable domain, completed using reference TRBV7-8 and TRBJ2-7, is GAGVSQSPRYKVAKRGQDVALRCDPISGHVSLFWYQQALGQGPEFLTYFQNEAQLDKSGLPSDRFFAERPEGSVSTLKIQRTQQEDSAVYLCASSLVAFYEQYFGPGTRLTVT.